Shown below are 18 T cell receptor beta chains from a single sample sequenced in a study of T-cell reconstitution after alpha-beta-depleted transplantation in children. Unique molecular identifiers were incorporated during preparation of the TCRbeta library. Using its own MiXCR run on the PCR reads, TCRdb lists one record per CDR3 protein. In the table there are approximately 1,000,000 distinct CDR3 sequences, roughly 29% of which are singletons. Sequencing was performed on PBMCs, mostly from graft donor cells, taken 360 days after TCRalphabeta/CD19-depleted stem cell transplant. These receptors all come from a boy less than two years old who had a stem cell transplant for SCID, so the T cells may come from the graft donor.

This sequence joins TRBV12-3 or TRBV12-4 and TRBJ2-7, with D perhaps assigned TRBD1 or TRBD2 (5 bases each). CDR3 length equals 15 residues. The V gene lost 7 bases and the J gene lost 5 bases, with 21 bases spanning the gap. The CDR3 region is CASTPGRPGPHEQYF. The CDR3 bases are TGTGCCAGCACTCCGGGAAGGCCGGGGCCCCACGAGCAGTACTTC.

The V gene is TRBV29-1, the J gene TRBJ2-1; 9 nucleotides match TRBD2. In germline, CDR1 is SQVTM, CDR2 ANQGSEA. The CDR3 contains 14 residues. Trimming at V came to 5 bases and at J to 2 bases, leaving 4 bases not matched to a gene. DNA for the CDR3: TGCAGCGTTCGGGGACTAGCAGCCTACAATGAGCAGTTCTTC. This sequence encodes CSVRGLAAYNEQFF.

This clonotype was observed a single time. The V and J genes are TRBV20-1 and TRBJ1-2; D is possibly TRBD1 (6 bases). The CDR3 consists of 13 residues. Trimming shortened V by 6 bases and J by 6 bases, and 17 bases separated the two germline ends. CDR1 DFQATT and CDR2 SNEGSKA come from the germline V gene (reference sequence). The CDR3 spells CSADPQGTDGYTF. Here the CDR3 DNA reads TGCAGTGCCGATCCTCAGGGGACCGATGGCTACACCTTC.

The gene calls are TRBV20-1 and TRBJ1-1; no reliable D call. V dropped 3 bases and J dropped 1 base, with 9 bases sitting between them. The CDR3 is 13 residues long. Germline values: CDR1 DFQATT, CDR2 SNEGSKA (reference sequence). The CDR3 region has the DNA TGCAGTGCTAGCTTCCTCAAGAACACTGAAGCTTTCTTT. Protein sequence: CSASFLKNTEAFF.

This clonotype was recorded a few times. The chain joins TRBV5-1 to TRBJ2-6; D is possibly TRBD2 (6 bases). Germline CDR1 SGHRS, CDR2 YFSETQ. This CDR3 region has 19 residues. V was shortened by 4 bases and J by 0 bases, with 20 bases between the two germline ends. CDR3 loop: CASSPALVAGISGANVLTF. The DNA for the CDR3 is TGCGCCAGCAGCCCCGCTTTGGTCGCGGGAATCTCTGGGGCCAACGTCCTGACTTTC.

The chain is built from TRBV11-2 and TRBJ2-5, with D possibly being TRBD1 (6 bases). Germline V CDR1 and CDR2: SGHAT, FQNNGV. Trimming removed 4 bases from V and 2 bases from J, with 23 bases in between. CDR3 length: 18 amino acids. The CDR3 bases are TGTGCCAGCAGCTCCCCCAGGGGTCGCAGGAGGCCTCAAGAGACCCAGTACTTC. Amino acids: CASSSPRGRRRPQETQYF. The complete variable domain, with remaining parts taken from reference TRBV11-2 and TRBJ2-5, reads EAGVAQSPRYKIIEKRQSVAFWCNPISGHATLYWYQQILGQGPKLLIQFQNNGVVDDSQLPKDRFSAERLKGVDSTLKIQPAKLEDSAVYLCASSSPRGRRRPQETQYFGPGTRLLVL.

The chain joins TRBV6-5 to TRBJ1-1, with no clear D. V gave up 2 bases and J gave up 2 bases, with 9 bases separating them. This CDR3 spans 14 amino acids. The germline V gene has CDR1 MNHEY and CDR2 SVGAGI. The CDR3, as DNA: TGTGCCAGCAGTTACGTGGGTCCCAACACTGAAGCTTTCTTT. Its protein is CASSYVGPNTEAFF.

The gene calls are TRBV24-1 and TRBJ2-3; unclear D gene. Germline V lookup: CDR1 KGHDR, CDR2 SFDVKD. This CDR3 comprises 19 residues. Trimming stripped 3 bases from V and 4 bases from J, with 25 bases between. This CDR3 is CATSDTPSISGSLADTQYF. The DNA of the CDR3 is TGTGCCACCAGTGATACCCCCTCAATTTCCGGAAGTCTAGCAGATACGCAGTATTTT.

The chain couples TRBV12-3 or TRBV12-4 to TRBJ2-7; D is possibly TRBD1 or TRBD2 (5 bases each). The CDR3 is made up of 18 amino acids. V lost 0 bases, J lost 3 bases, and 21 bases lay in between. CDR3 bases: TGTGCCAGCAGTTTAGCCCACGACGGGAAGGGGTCTATCTACGAGCAGTACTTC. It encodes CASSLAHDGKGSIYEQYF.

The CDR3 loop is CASSQGPLTAIYGYTF. The CDR3 coding sequence is TGCGCCAGCAGCCAAGGGCCCCTGACAGCCATCTATGGCTACACCTTC. The rearrangement links TRBV4-1 to TRBJ1-2; D perhaps matches TRBD1 (5 bases). In germline, CDR1 is MGHRA, CDR2 YSYEKL. V was shortened by 1 base and J by 4 bases, with 16 bases between the two germline ends. The CDR3 contains 16 residues.

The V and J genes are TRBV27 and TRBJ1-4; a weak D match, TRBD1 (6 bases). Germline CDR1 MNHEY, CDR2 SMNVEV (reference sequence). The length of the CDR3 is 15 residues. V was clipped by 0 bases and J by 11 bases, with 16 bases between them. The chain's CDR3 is CASSLSRQQGGKLFF. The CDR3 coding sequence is TGTGCCAGCAGTTTATCGAGACAACAGGGAGGGAAACTGTTTTTT.

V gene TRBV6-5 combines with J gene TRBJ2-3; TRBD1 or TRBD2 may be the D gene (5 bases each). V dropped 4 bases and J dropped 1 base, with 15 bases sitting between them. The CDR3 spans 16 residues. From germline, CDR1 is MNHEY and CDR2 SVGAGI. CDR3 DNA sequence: TGTGCCAGCAGTTTTTCAGGGACCGAGGGCACAGATACGCAGTATTTT. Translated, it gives CASSFSGTEGTDTQYF.

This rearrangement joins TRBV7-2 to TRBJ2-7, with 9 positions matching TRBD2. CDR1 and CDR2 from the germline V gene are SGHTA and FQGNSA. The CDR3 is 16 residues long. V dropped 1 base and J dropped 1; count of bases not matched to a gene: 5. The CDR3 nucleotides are TGTGCCAGCAGCTTAGTAGCGACTAGCGGTTCCTACGAGCAGTACTTC. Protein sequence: CASSLVATSGSYEQYF.

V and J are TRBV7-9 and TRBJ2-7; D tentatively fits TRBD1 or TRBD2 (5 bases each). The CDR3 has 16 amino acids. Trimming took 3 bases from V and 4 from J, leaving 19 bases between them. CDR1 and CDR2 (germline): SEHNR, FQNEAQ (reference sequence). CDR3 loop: CASSLDGNFKGYEQYF. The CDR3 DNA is TGTGCCAGCAGCTTGGACGGGAACTTCAAGGGGTACGAGCAGTACTTC.

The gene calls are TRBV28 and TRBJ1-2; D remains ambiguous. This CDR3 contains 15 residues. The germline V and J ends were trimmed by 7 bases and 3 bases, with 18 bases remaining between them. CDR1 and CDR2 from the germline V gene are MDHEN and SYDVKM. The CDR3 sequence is CASTPNVVGYYGYTF. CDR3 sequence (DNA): TGTGCCAGCACCCCCAATGTAGTAGGGTACTATGGCTACACCTTC.

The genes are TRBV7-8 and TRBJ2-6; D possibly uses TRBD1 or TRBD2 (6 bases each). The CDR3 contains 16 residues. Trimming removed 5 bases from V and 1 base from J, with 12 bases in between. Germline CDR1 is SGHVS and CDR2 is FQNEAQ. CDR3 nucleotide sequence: TGTGCCAGCAGCCTAGGGGGGAGGTCTGGGGCCAACGTCCTGACTTTC. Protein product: CASSLGGRSGANVLTF.

CDR3 amino acids: CASTHTTRGQETQYF. CDR3 in DNA: TGCGCCAGCACCCACACCACTAGGGGCCAAGAGACCCAGTACTTC. This chain connects TRBV4-1 to TRBJ2-5; D may match TRBD1 or TRBD2 (5 bases each). The CDR3 has 15 amino acids. Deletions cut 7 bases from V and 1 base from J, with 16 bases between. Germline CDR1 reads MGHRA; CDR2 reads YSYEKL.

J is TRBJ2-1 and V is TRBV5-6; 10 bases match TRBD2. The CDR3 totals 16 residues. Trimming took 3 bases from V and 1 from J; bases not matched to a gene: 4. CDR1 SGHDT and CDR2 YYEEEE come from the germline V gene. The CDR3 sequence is CASSWPGLASYNEQFF. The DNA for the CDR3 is TGTGCCAGCAGCTGGCCGGGACTAGCGTCCTACAATGAGCAGTTCTTC. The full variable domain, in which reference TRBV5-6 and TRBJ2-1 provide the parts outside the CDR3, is DAGVTQSPTHLIKTRGQQVTLRCSPKSGHDTVSWYQQALGQGPQFIFQYYEEEERQRGNFPDRFSGHQFPNYSSELNVNALLLGDSALYLCASSWPGLASYNEQFFGPGTRLTVL.